The 24 T cell receptor beta chains below come from one sample, sequenced in a study of shared clonotypes between healthy human individuals. The method was immunoSEQ multiplex PCR; TCRdb's version includes in-frame clones alone and lacks a portion of them. Here the sample spans 2.3 million or so clones, 90% to 95% being singletons. Source material: naive CD4+ T cells from PBMCs. This sample's subset: CD45RA+ positively selected. The source of these receptors is a man younger than 35 in good health. Some clones in this sample may be carry-over from other donors' samples.

The chain employs TRBV7-2 and TRBJ2-1; 12 nucleotides match TRBD2. This CDR3 has 17 residues. The V and J ends lost 2 bases and 2 bases, in that order; junction bases with no gene match: 4. Germline V gene sequence: CDR1 SGHTA, CDR2 FQGNSA. DNA of the CDR3: TGTGCCAGCAGCTTATACGCTAGCGGGAGGGCCTACAATGAGCAGTTCTTC. Its translation is CASSLYASGRAYNEQFF. Full variable domain (missing parts from reference TRBV7-2 and TRBJ2-1): GAGVSQSPSNKVTEKGKDVELRCDPISGHTALYWYRQSLGQGLEFLIYFQGNSAPDKSGLPSDRFSAERTGGSVSTLTIQRTQQEDSAVYLCASSLYASGRAYNEQFFGPGTRLTVL.

This chain uses TRBV7-8 with TRBJ1-5; D gene unclear. Per germline, CDR1 SGHVS and CDR2 FQNEAQ. The CDR3 totals 14 residues. Trimming left V 3 bases short and J 7 bases short, with 13 bases between. The CDR3, as DNA: TGTGCCAGCAGCTTGGTCAATCCCCTACAGCCCCAGCATTTT. This translates into CASSLVNPLQPQHF.

The V gene is TRBV10-3, the J gene TRBJ2-7; D uncertain. The CDR3 runs 13 residues. CDR1 ENHRY and CDR2 SYGVKD come from the germline V gene. With 5 bases removed from V and 6 bases from J, the gap between germline ends came to 14 bases. CDR3 in DNA: TGTGCCATCAGTTTCTTGCCCGTCCGCGAGCAGTACTTC. Its translation is CAISFLPVREQYF.

On this clone itself: Other DNA sequences from this sample encode an identical CDR3 as well. The V gene is TRBV5-4, the J gene TRBJ1-4; D perhaps matches TRBD1 (5 bases). The germline gives CDR1 SGHNT, CDR2 YYREEE (reference sequence). V lost 5 bases, J lost 6 bases, and 14 bases lay in between. The CDR3 runs 14 residues. CDR3: CASSLRQGDEKLFF. CDR3 DNA sequence: TGTGCCAGCAGTTTGAGGCAGGGAGATGAAAAACTGTTTTTT. Together with reference TRBV5-4 and TRBJ1-4, the CDR3 gives the full variable domain: ETGVTQSPTHLIKTRGQQVTLRCSSQSGHNTVSWYQQALGQGPQFIFQYYREEENGRGNFPPRFSGLQFPNYSSELNVNALELDDSALYLCASSLRQGDEKLFFGSGTQLSVL.

This sequence joins TRBV15 and TRBJ1-2, with D perhaps matching TRBD1 (5 bases). This CDR3 is 14 amino acids long. Germline assignment: CDR1 LNHNV and CDR2 YYDKDF (reference sequence). V was shortened by 0 bases and J by 10 bases, with 15 bases between the two germline ends. The CDR3 DNA is TGTGCCACCAGCAGAGATGGGGCAGGGAGGGTCTACACCTTC. Translating it yields CATSRDGAGRVYTF.

V usage is TRBV19 and J usage is TRBJ2-7, with TRBD1 matching over 8 bases. V lost 4 bases to trimming and J lost 2 bases; unmatched junction nucleotides: 1. The CDR3 has 13 amino acids. Germline CDR1 and CDR2: LNHDA and SQIVND (reference sequence). CDR3 protein: CASSRQGPYEQYF. As DNA, the CDR3 is TGTGCCAGTAGTAGACAGGGGCCCTACGAGCAGTACTTC.

V usage is TRBV10-2 and J usage is TRBJ2-7; TRBD1 might be the D (6 bases). The germline CDR1 and CDR2 sequences are WSHSY and SAAADI. This CDR3 spans 14 amino acids. Trimming removed 6 bases at V and 1 base at J, with 13 bases between. Written as DNA, the CDR3 is TGCGCCAGCAGAGCAAATACAGGGTCCTACGAGCAGTACTTC. This translates into CASRANTGSYEQYF.

The J gene is TRBJ2-3, the V gene TRBV11-3; D gene uncertain. The V gene lost 5 bases and the J gene lost 0 bases, with 15 bases spanning the gap. The CDR3 is 16 residues long. Germline V lookup: CDR1 SGHNT, CDR2 YENEEA. CDR3 sequence: CASSLGPITSTDTQYF. CDR3 coding DNA: TGTGCCAGCAGCCTCGGACCTATTACTAGCACAGATACGCAGTATTTT.

J is TRBJ1-2 and V is TRBV18; possibly TRBD1 for D (5 bases). The germline CDR1 and CDR2 sequences are KGHSH and LQKENI. The germline V and J ends were trimmed by 3 bases and 8 bases, with 19 bases remaining between them. The CDR3 runs 15 residues. In DNA form, the CDR3 reads TGTGCCAGCTCACCGGCGACAGCTAGCCCAGGGGGCTACACCTTC. This codes for CASSPATASPGGYTF.

The genes are TRBV5-1 and TRBJ2-6; D may match TRBD1 or TRBD2 (6 bases each). The CDR3 spans 17 residues. V lost 0 bases to trimming and J lost 1 base, with 11 bases between them. Per germline, CDR1 SGHRS and CDR2 YFSETQ. CDR3 sequence (DNA): TGCGCCAGCAGCTTGGGTCCGGGGGCGTCTGGGGCCAACGTCCTGACTTTC. This sequence encodes CASSLGPGASGANVLTF.

The chain recombines TRBV6-6 with TRBJ2-2; the match to TRBD2 covers 14 bases. CDR3 length equals 16 residues. V dropped 2 bases and J dropped 6; count of bases not matched to a gene: 2. Germline assignment: CDR1 MNHNY and CDR2 SVGAGI (reference sequence). The CDR3 is CASSYGTSGSPGELFF. As DNA, the CDR3 is TGTGCCAGCAGTTACGGGACTAGCGGGAGTCCCGGGGAGCTGTTTTTT.

The chain links TRBV4-2 to TRBJ2-3; 9 bases fit TRBD2. Germline lookup yields CDR1 LGHNA and CDR2 YNFKEQ. The CDR3 covers 17 residues. The V and J ends lost 3 bases and 3 bases, in that order; junction bases with no gene match: 10. CDR3 coding DNA: TGTGCCAGCAGCCACTCCGCGATAGCGGGAGAGACAGATACGCAGTATTTT. It codes for CASSHSAIAGETDTQYF.

This chain connects TRBV7-3 to TRBJ2-1; D gene unclear. Germline lookup yields CDR1 SGHTA and CDR2 FQGTGA. The CDR3 contains 15 residues. V lost 1 base, J lost 0 bases, and 7 bases lay in between. The CDR3 spells CASSLISDSYNEQFF. CDR3 in DNA: TGTGCCAGCAGCTTAATTTCAGACTCCTACAATGAGCAGTTCTTC.

The chain couples TRBV5-8 to TRBJ1-1; D ambiguous. Trimming removed 2 bases from V and 4 bases from J, with 12 bases in between. The germline gives CDR1 SGHTS, CDR2 YDEGEE. This CDR3 contains 14 residues. DNA of the CDR3: TGTGCCAGCAGCTTCAGACCCTTGGGCACTGAAGCTTTCTTT. Protein sequence: CASSFRPLGTEAFF.

The gene calls are TRBV7-9 and TRBJ1-3; TRBD1 matches 8 bases. Germline assignment: CDR1 SEHNR and CDR2 FQNEAQ (reference sequence). Germline trimming cut 4 bases from V and 3 bases from J; bases unmatched to any gene: 5. There are 15 residues in the CDR3. CDR3 bases: TGTGCCAGCAGCTCCCCGGACAGGGTTGGAAACACCATATATTTT. This sequence encodes CASSSPDRVGNTIYF.

This chain uses TRBV6-1 with TRBJ1-1; possible D gene TRBD1, 6 bases. Trimming removed 5 bases at V and 11 bases at J, with 18 bases between. Germline V gene lookup returns CDR1 MNHNS and CDR2 SASEGT. The CDR3 is 13 residues long. The CDR3 nucleotides read TGTGCCAGCAGTCGCAAGACAGGAGATAAGGCTTTCTTT. This encodes CASSRKTGDKAFF.

This clone was detected once. V is TRBV5-1 and J is TRBJ2-2; 7 bases fit TRBD2. V lost 7 bases and J lost 0; bases outside the gene matches: 3. From germline, CDR1 is SGHRS and CDR2 YFSETQ. This CDR3 is 14 amino acids long. Here the CDR3 DNA reads TGCGCCAGCGGGGAGGGCCCGAACACCGGGGAGCTGTTTTTT. Translating it yields CASGEGPNTGELFF. The full variable domain, with the rest looked up from reference TRBV5-1 and TRBJ2-2, is KAGVTQTPRYLIKTRGQQVTLSCSPISGHRSVSWYQQTPGQGLQFLFEYFSETQRNKGNFPGRFSGRQFSNSRSEMNVSTLELGDSALYLCASGEGPNTGELFFGEGSRLTVL.

The chain carries TRBV27 and TRBJ1-2; no reliable D call. Germline V CDR1 and CDR2: MNHEY, SMNVEV (reference sequence). The CDR3 contains 13 residues. The V gene lost 5 bases and the J gene lost 4 bases, with 11 bases spanning the gap. The CDR3 DNA is TGTGCCAGCAGTCAGACCGTCAGCTATGGCTACACCTTC. Encoded protein: CASSQTVSYGYTF.

As concerns this clone: An end of the junction differs from the germline gene, which may be a read error. V usage is TRBV9 and J usage is TRBJ1-1; perhaps TRBD1 as D (5 bases). The germline gives CDR1 SGDLS, CDR2 YYNGEE. The CDR3 spans 15 residues. The CDR3 region is CASSSGGLRNPEAFF. DNA for the CDR3: TGTGCCAGCAGCTCGGGGGGACTCAGGAACCCTGAAGCTTTCTTT.

J is TRBJ2-7 and V is TRBV30, with D possibly being TRBD1 (6 bases). Trimming left V 3 bases short and J 0 bases short, with 18 bases between. CDR3 length: 16 amino acids. Germline CDR1 reads GTSNPN; CDR2 reads SVGIG (reference sequence). CDR3 residues: CAWSVWGQESSYEQYF. Written as DNA, the CDR3 is TGTGCCTGGAGCGTATGGGGGCAGGAAAGCTCCTACGAGCAGTACTTC.

The rearrangement uses TRBV5-4 and TRBJ2-7; 9 bases fit TRBD1. There are 15 residues in the CDR3. CDR1 is SGHNT and CDR2 is YYREEE in the germline V gene (reference sequence). V dropped 3 bases and J dropped 6; count of bases not matched to a gene: 10. CDR3 DNA: TGTGCCAGCAGCTCCCCTGGACAGGGGAGGCCCGAGCAGTACTTC. Translation gives CASSSPGQGRPEQYF.

V and J are TRBV5-1 and TRBJ1-1; 8 nucleotides agree with TRBD1. This CDR3 contains 15 residues. With 7 bases clipped from V and 5 bases from J, the junction kept 13 bases outside the gene matches. From germline, CDR1 is SGHRS and CDR2 YFSETQ. In DNA form, the CDR3 reads TGCGCCAGCTTTGCGGCCCCGGGACAGGAGACTGAAGCTTTCTTT. This codes for CASFAAPGQETEAFF. The full variable domain, rest sourced from reference TRBV5-1 and TRBJ1-1, is KAGVTQTPRYLIKTRGQQVTLSCSPISGHRSVSWYQQTPGQGLQFLFEYFSETQRNKGNFPGRFSGRQFSNSRSEMNVSTLELGDSALYLCASFAAPGQETEAFFGQGTRLTVV.

The chain employs TRBV28 and TRBJ1-2; 7 positions agree with TRBD1. From germline, CDR1 is MDHEN and CDR2 SYDVKM. Trimming removed 1 base from V and 8 bases from J; junction bases left unmatched: 13. This CDR3 has 16 residues. CDR3 region: CASSLYENRGSRGYTF. The CDR3 bases are TGTGCCAGCAGTTTATACGAAAACAGGGGATCACGGGGCTACACCTTC.

V usage is TRBV5-1 and J usage is TRBJ1-3; 7 bases fit TRBD1. CDR1 is SGHRS and CDR2 is YFSETQ in the germline V gene. With V trimmed by 7 bases and J by 2 bases, 0 bases remained unmatched. The CDR3 spans 12 residues. The CDR3 DNA follows: TGCGCCAGCCAGGGGGCTGGAAACACCATATATTTT. Translation: CASQGAGNTIYF.